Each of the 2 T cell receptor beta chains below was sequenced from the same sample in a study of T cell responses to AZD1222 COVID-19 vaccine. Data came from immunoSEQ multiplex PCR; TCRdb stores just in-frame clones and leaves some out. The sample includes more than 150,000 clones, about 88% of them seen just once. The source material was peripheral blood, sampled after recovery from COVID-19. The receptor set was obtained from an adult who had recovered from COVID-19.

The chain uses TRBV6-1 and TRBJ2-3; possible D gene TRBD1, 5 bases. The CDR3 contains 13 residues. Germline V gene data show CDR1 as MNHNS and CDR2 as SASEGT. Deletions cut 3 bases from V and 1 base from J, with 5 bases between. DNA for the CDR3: TGTGCCAGCAGTGACAGGGGCACAGATACGCAGTATTTT. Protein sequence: CASSDRGTDTQYF.

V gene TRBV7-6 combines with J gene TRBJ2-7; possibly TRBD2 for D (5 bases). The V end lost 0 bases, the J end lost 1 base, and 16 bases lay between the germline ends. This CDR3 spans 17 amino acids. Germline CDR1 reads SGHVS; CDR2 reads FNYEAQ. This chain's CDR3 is CASSLAARGSGSYEQYF. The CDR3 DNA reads TGTGCCAGCAGCTTAGCAGCACGTGGGAGTGGGTCCTACGAGCAGTACTTC.